A selection of T cell receptor beta chains follows, all from one sample in a study of blood T cell repertoires in COVID-19. Data came from immunoSEQ multiplex PCR; TCRdb stores just in-frame clones and leaves some out. This sample yields some 380,000 clones, of which 80% to 90% are seen a single time; 1% to 1.5% belongs to the top ten. Sequencing was done on a sample of PBMCs or T cells enriched from blood (not recorded which). The receptors stem from a man aged 30 to 45 who had recovered from COVID-19. Both conserved end residues are part of each CDR3. A row's size may be missing; if present it is once, few, many or a size class.

>-|TRBJ1-4|TRBV7-9
CASSFYGTHYNEKLFF
>-|TRBJ1-3|TRBV2
CASSPTGGNTIYF
>-|TRBJ2-7|TRBV10-3
CAIRTQTDSYEQYF
>-|TRBJ1-3|TRBV7-9
CASSLMGQDRGSGNTIYF
>few|TRBJ1-4|TRBV18
CASSPQLPGGQSEKLFF
>-|TRBJ1-5|TRBV12-3/TRBV12-4
CASSDRVNQPQHF
>-|TRBJ1-6|TRBV4-2
CASSLEGSYNSPLHF
>-|TRBJ2-7|TRBV2
CASRRETYEQYF
>-|TRBJ2-7|TRBV30
CACRGGQFYEQYF
>-|TRBJ1-2|TRBV7-2
CASSLGRSNYGYTF
>-|TRBJ1-1|TRBV30
CAWAESLRWTEAFF
>-|TRBJ1-2|TRBV18
CASSLQGAVLLGYTF
>once|TRBJ1-2|TRBV6-5
CASSSTGAANYGYTF
>-|TRBJ2-3|TRBV4-2
CASSQEIMAAGGPTDTQYF
>-|TRBJ1-1|TRBV5-4
CASFPRGGNTEAFF
>-|TRBJ1-4|TRBV5-1
CASSLGPGANEKLFF
>-|TRBJ1-1|TRBV6-5
CASSYSGPTVSSEAFF
>-|TRBJ1-3|TRBV6-5
CASRGGMSGNTIYF
>few|TRBJ1-3|TRBV7-9
CASVISGADSGNTIYF
>-|TRBJ1-2|TRBV6-5
CASKTTQAGGYGYTF
>-|TRBJ1-2|TRBV5-4
CASSGEQGNYGYTF
>once|TRBJ2-1|TRBV5-1
CASSTTSGAYNEQFF
>-|TRBJ2-7|TRBV30
CAWSVGGGGRNEQYF
>-|TRBJ1-5|TRBV2
CASREYTDYSNQPQHF
>-|TRBJ1-1|TRBV4-1
CASSQGNGVNTEAFF
>-|TRBJ2-7|TRBV6-2/TRBV6-3
CASSYEEGYVSYEQYF
>-|TRBJ1-6|TRBV27
CASTLDIYNSPLHF
>-|TRBJ1-4|TRBV5-1
CASSLSGSPETNEKLFF
>-|TRBJ2-2|TRBV5-1
CASSPQGVSGELFF
>-|TRBJ1-4|TRBV6-5
CASRPGQGNEKLFF
>-|TRBJ2-7|TRBV9
CASSYGTGGYEQYF
>-|TRBJ1-2|TRBV30
CAWSVRAGLGGYTF
>-|TRBJ2-7|TRBV19
CASSIVGSSYEQYF
>-|TRBJ2-4|TRBV10-1
CASSEWTGLEGIQYF
>-|TRBJ1-5|TRBV7-9
CASSLGAGSSNQPQHF
>once|TRBJ1-1|TRBV15
CATSRGGQGIFTEAFF
>-|TRBJ1-2|TRBV12-3/TRBV12-4
CASSFFGTGRYTF
>-|TRBJ1-2|TRBV12-3/TRBV12-4
CASSSGVGGYTF
>few|TRBJ2-2|TRBV10-3
CAIRSGINTGELFF
>-|TRBJ1-2|TRBV10-1
CASSEGTGSSWAF
>-|TRBJ1-2|TRBV12-2
CASRLRGPGGYTF
>-|TRBJ2-1|TRBV7-2
CASSKGLAGAPRDNEQFF
>-|TRBJ2-5|TRBV5-1
CASSLGGPQETQYF
>once|TRBJ1-3|TRBV30
CAWNLVSSGNTIYF
>-|TRBJ1-2|TRBV6-1
CASSDVSGGVVWGYTF
>-|TRBJ2-1|TRBV10-3
CATLAGDNEQFF
>-|TRBJ2-7|TRBV19
CASSRDRGLSYEQYF
>-|TRBJ2-3|TRBV5-1
CASSLEGRGVADTQYF
>-|TRBJ1-2|TRBV27
CASSLTGIYGYTF